The 28 T cell receptor beta chains below come from one sample, sequenced in a study of regulatory T cells in long-lasting Graves disease. CDR3 regions were amplified by Arm-PCR using iRepertoire HTBI primers to build TCR beta libraries. TCRdb processed the multiplex PCR reads anew with MiXCR; each CDR3 protein has one entry. The table has a few hundred thousand distinct CDR3 sequences, roughly 12% seen once. Time point here: newly diagnosed GD, antithyroid drugs for less than 3 months. With RNA extracted from PBMCs as input, the TCR library was made. These data also featured in a second study, about T cells in Graves' hyperthyroidism and ophthalmopathy.

The sample was peripheral blood mononuclear cells (PBMCs), taken at new diagnosis, from a patient treated with antithyroid drugs. The receptors were sampled from a woman younger than 30 with Graves disease.

In this sample, this clonotype turned up many times. The gene calls are TRBV20-1 and TRBJ1-5; D remains ambiguous. The CDR3 loop spans 16 amino acids. V lost 7 bases and J 0 bases, leaving 19 bases between the germline ends. Germline V lookup: CDR1 DFQATT, CDR2 SNEGSKA (reference sequence). CDR3 DNA: TGCAGTGTGAATTCGGAACGACACAATAGCAATCAGCCCCAGCATTTT. Translation gives CSVNSERHNSNQPQHF.

This chain links TRBV28 with TRBJ2-3; TRBD2 agrees at 13 bases. V lost 3 bases and J lost 1; bases outside the gene matches: 7. CDR3 length: 18 amino acids. Germline V CDR1 and CDR2: MDHEN, SYDVKM. In nucleotides, the CDR3 is TGTGCCAGCAGTTTCCCCATTGGACTAGCGGGGGGCACAGATACGCAGTATTTT. Protein sequence: CASSFPIGLAGGTDTQYF.

The chain joins TRBV9 to TRBJ1-2; the match to TRBD1 covers 10 bases. Trimming removed 4 bases from V and 0 bases from J; junction bases left unmatched: 6. The CDR3 is 16 residues long. Germline assignment: CDR1 SGDLS and CDR2 YYNGEE. CDR3: CASSSGQGSSNYGYTF. In nucleotides, the CDR3 is TGTGCCAGCAGCTCGGGACAGGGGAGCTCTAACTATGGCTACACCTTC. Based on the CDR3 plus reference TRBV9 and TRBJ1-2, the full variable domain is DSGVTQTPKHLITATGQRVTLRCSPRSGDLSVYWYQQSLDQGLQFLIQYYNGEERAKGNILERFSAQQFPDLHSELNLSSLELGDSALYFCASSSGQGSSNYGYTFGSGTRLTVV.

This clonotype was seen many times. The chain links TRBV20-1 to TRBJ2-7, with 13 bases identical to TRBD2. The CDR3 is 14 residues long. The germline gives CDR1 DFQATT, CDR2 SNEGSKA (reference sequence). The V gene end was trimmed by 3 bases and the J gene end by 3 bases; junction bases not matched to a gene: 2. The CDR3 is CSARGLAGYYEQYF. The CDR3 nucleotides read TGCAGTGCTAGGGGACTAGCGGGGTACTACGAGCAGTACTTC.

V and J are TRBV6-5 and TRBJ1-1; D not resolved. Germline V gives CDR1 MNHEY, CDR2 SVGAGI. Trimming stripped 2 bases from V and 5 bases from J, with 18 bases between. The CDR3 has 16 amino acids. The CDR3 bases are TGTGCCAGCAGTTACCCCCTAAGGGCCCTGGGGACTGAAGCTTTCTTT. As protein: CASSYPLRALGTEAFF.

This clonotype was recorded many times. The CDR3 spells CATRTTGAKNIQYF. Written as DNA, the CDR3 is TGTGCCACAAGAACGACAGGGGCCAAAAACATTCAGTACTTC. The chain uses TRBV12-3 or TRBV12-4 and TRBJ2-4; 7 nucleotides match TRBD1. CDR3 length: 14 amino acids. Unmatched junction bases numbered 7, after V lost 10 bases and J lost 1 base.

This clonotype was seen many times. This chain joins TRBV13 and TRBJ2-1; unclear D gene. The CDR3 contains 12 residues. The V end lost 3 bases, the J end lost 6 bases, and 6 bases lay between the germline ends. The germline V gene has CDR1 PRHDT and CDR2 FYEKMQ (reference sequence). This CDR3 is CASSFEVNEQFF. In DNA, the CDR3 is TGTGCCAGCAGCTTTGAGGTCAATGAGCAGTTCTTC.

This clonotype came up a few times. The V call is TRBV6-2 or TRBV6-3, the J call TRBJ2-1, with D perhaps TRBD2 (5 bases). CDR1 and CDR2 from the germline V gene are MNHEY and SVGEGT. V shed 8 bases and J shed 4 bases, with 21 bases lying between them. The CDR3 totals 16 residues. Here the CDR3 reads CASGGVRGSNYNEQFF. Here the CDR3 DNA reads TGTGCCAGCGGAGGAGTTCGAGGGTCAAATTACAATGAGCAGTTCTTC.

The chain employs TRBV7-3 and TRBJ2-2; 7 bases align to TRBD1. The germline gives CDR1 SGHTA, CDR2 FQGTGA. The V segment lost 5 bases and the J segment 5 bases; nucleotides outside the gene matches: 11. The CDR3 has 16 amino acids. CDR3 nucleotide sequence: TGTGCCAGCAGCCGGAGGCAGGGGGTGTCTACCGGGGAGCTGTTTTTT. Its translation is CASSRRQGVSTGELFF.

V gene TRBV12-3 or TRBV12-4 combines with J gene TRBJ2-2; unclear D gene. This CDR3 comprises 15 residues. Trimming took off 2 bases at V and 0 bases at J, with 7 bases between the two ends. CDR3 nucleotides: TGTGCCAGCAGTTTAAAGCCAGCGAACACCGGGGAGCTGTTTTTT. Translation: CASSLKPANTGELFF.

Many counts were recorded for this clonotype. The chain is built from TRBV7-3 and TRBJ1-1; D is undetermined. Trimming pared 6 bases from V and 1 base from J, leaving 9 bases between. This CDR3 contains 13 residues. In germline, CDR1 is SGHTA, CDR2 FQGTGA. The CDR3 sequence: CASSLWGNTEAFF. In nucleotides, the CDR3 is TGTGCCAGCAGTTTATGGGGGAACACTGAAGCTTTCTTT. Variable domain in full (rest from reference TRBV7-3 and TRBJ1-1): GAGVSQTPSNKVTEKGKYVELRCDPISGHTALYWYRQSLGQGPEFLIYFQGTGAADDSGLPNDRFFAVRPEGSVSTLKIQRTERGDSAVYLCASSLWGNTEAFFGQGTRLTVV.

This clonotype was detected many times. The chain couples TRBV7-2 to TRBJ1-2; maybe TRBD1 (6 bases). Germline V CDR1 and CDR2: SGHTA, FQGNSA. V lost 3 bases, J lost 5 bases, and 19 bases lay in between. This CDR3 comprises 16 residues. Written as DNA, the CDR3 is TGTGCCAGCAGCTTCTCGGGACACCCCGCTCCTTATGGCTACACCTTC. As protein: CASSFSGHPAPYGYTF. Full variable domain (missing parts from reference TRBV7-2 and TRBJ1-2): GAGVSQSPSNKVTEKGKDVELRCDPISGHTALYWYRQSLGQGLEFLIYFQGNSAPDKSGLPSDRFSAERTGGSVSTLTIQRTQQEDSAVYLCASSFSGHPAPYGYTFGSGTRLTVV.

This clonotype was observed many times. The gene calls are TRBV6-2 or TRBV6-3 and TRBJ1-5, with 7 nucleotides matching TRBD1. Germline V lookup: CDR1 MNHEY, CDR2 SVGEGT. This CDR3 has 13 residues. Trimming at V came to 8 bases and at J to 10 bases, leaving 11 bases not matched to a gene. CDR3 protein: CASSGGLERPQHF. The CDR3 DNA reads as TGTGCCAGCTCAGGGGGTCTCGAAAGACCCCAGCATTTT.

In this sample, this clonotype turned up a few times. This sequence joins TRBV7-9 and TRBJ2-4; maybe TRBD2 (5 bases). CDR1 SEHNR and CDR2 FQNEAQ come from the germline V gene (reference sequence). With 3 bases removed from V and 15 bases from J, the gap between germline ends came to 9 bases. This CDR3 spans 10 amino acids. DNA of the CDR3: TGTGCCAGCAGCTTGGAGGTCCTGTACTTC. Amino acids: CASSLEVLYF.

This clonotype was seen repeatedly, ten times or more. The chain joins TRBV5-1 to TRBJ1-1; D might be TRBD1 (5 bases). Trimming removed 0 bases from V and 11 bases from J, with 20 bases in between. The CDR3 is 15 amino acids. The germline gives CDR1 SGHRS, CDR2 YFSETQ. The DNA of the CDR3 is TGCGCCAGCAGCTTGGCGAAGGCAGGGAGGAGTTGGGCTTTCTTT. Translated, it gives CASSLAKAGRSWAFF.

The chain links TRBV19 to TRBJ1-3; D is possibly TRBD1 (5 bases). Germline V gene lookup returns CDR1 LNHDA and CDR2 SQIVND (reference sequence). This CDR3 comprises 15 residues. V dropped 7 bases and J dropped 2 bases, with 15 bases sitting between them. The CDR3 DNA reads as TGTGCCAGTACTTTATTTTCGGGGCCTGGAAACACCATATATTTT. It yields the protein CASTLFSGPGNTIYF.

Many counts were recorded for this clonotype. The rearrangement uses TRBV28 and TRBJ2-1; D not resolved. The CDR3 has 16 residues. CDR1 and CDR2 (germline): MDHEN, SYDVKM. Between the trimmed V and J ends, which lost 6 bases and 6 bases, there was a span of 21 bases. CDR3 in amino acids: CASRRPPDPRINEQFF. CDR3 in DNA: TGTGCCAGCAGACGGCCTCCGGACCCGCGGATCAATGAGCAGTTCTTC. Full variable domain (rest looked up from reference TRBV28 and TRBJ2-1): DVKVTQSSRYLVKRTGEKVFLECVQDMDHENMFWYRQDPGLGLRLIYFSYDVKMKEKGDIPEGYSVSREKKERFSLILESASTNQTSMYLCASRRPPDPRINEQFFGPGTRLTVL.

The chain couples TRBV7-3 to TRBJ2-4; 9 nucleotides match TRBD2. Germline lookup yields CDR1 SGHTA and CDR2 FQGTGA. With V trimmed by 4 bases and J by 7 bases, 11 bases remained unmatched. The CDR3 is made up of 16 amino acids. The CDR3 DNA reads TGTGCCAGCAGCTCGCTAGGGGTGAGCGGGGGGAACATTCAGTACTTC. Its protein is CASSSLGVSGGNIQYF.

The chain has TRBV6-1 and TRBJ2-7; D assignment may be TRBD1 or TRBD2 (5 bases each). V shed 8 bases and J shed 2 bases, with 22 bases lying between them. The CDR3 totals 16 residues. Germline-derived CDR1 and CDR2 are MNHNS and SASEGT. The CDR3 reads CASPAKTRDRAYEQYF. CDR3 DNA sequence: TGTGCCAGCCCCGCCAAGACCCGGGACCGAGCCTACGAGCAGTACTTC.

This chain joins TRBV20-1 and TRBJ2-3; 7 bases are shared with TRBD1. V was clipped by 3 bases and J by 4 bases; unmatched bases: 1. CDR1 and CDR2 (germline): DFQATT, SNEGSKA (reference sequence). The CDR3 totals 12 residues. CDR3 amino acids: CSARTGSDTQYF. As DNA, the CDR3 is TGCAGTGCTAGGACAGGGTCAGATACGCAGTATTTT.

At least ten counts were recorded for this clonotype. This rearrangement joins TRBV9 to TRBJ2-7; the D gene is possibly TRBD2 (6 bases). This CDR3 is built from 16 residues. Trimming shortened V by 2 bases and J by 2 bases, and 17 bases separated the two germline ends. Germline V gives CDR1 SGDLS, CDR2 YYNGEE. CDR3 nucleotides: TGTGCCAGCAGCGTCGATGCCGGGACTCACACCTACGAGCAGTACTTC. As protein: CASSVDAGTHTYEQYF.

This clonotype was observed at least ten times. The chain is built from TRBV20-1 and TRBJ2-1; D gene ambiguous. V was clipped by 3 bases and J by 7 bases, with 7 bases between them. Germline CDR1 and CDR2: DFQATT and SNEGSKA (reference sequence). The CDR3 runs to 11 residues. As DNA, the CDR3 is TGCAGTGCTAGCCGAAGGAATGAGCAGTTCTTC. Protein: CSASRRNEQFF.

This clonotype was recorded many times. The rearrangement uses TRBV6-5 and TRBJ2-1, with 7 bases aligning to TRBD2. Germline V gene data show CDR1 as MNHEY and CDR2 as SVGAGI. This CDR3 is 18 amino acids long. The V gene end was trimmed by 4 bases and the J gene end by 0 bases; junction bases not matched to a gene: 12. The CDR3 sequence: CASSLAALAYSSYNEQFF. CDR3 bases: TGTGCCAGCAGTTTAGCGGCACTAGCGTACAGCTCCTACAATGAGCAGTTCTTC.

This clonotype was seen many times. The genes are TRBV6-5 and TRBJ1-2; TRBD1 is a possible D gene (5 bases). This CDR3 comprises 13 residues. Trimming left V 2 bases short and J 3 bases short, with 7 bases between. The V gene's germline CDR1 is MNHEY and CDR2 SVGAGI. The CDR3 loop reads CASSYGHDYGYTF. The CDR3 DNA is TGTGCCAGCAGTTACGGACATGACTATGGCTACACCTTC.

This clonotype was counted a few times. The chain employs TRBV5-1 and TRBJ2-7, with 9 positions matching TRBD2. Trimming took 1 base from V and 0 from J; bases not matched to a gene: 2. The germline V gene encodes CDR1 SGHRS and CDR2 YFSETQ. This CDR3 region has 15 residues. The CDR3 loop is CASSLSGGSSYEQYF. CDR3 nucleotides: TGCGCCAGCAGCTTGAGCGGGGGGAGCTCCTACGAGCAGTACTTC.

This clonotype occurred a few times. A junction boundary mismatches the germline segment, possibly from a read error. This chain connects TRBV27 to TRBJ2-7; D is unresolved. This CDR3 has 15 residues. The germline V gene has CDR1 MNHEY and CDR2 SMNVEV (reference sequence). The CDR3 region has the DNA TGTGCCGGCAGCTCCAGGTCACCCAGCTCCTACGAGCAGTACTTC. It specifies CAGSSRSPSSYEQYF.

The V call is TRBV20-1, the J call TRBJ1-6, with 7 bases fitting TRBD1. CDR1 and CDR2 (germline): DFQATT, SNEGSKA (reference sequence). Germline trimming cut 0 bases from V and 7 bases from J; bases unmatched to any gene: 12. The CDR3 totals 17 residues. This CDR3 reads CSAREGRWGQLNSPLHF. The CDR3 DNA is TGCAGTGCTAGAGAAGGACGATGGGGACAGTTGAATTCACCCCTCCACTTT.

This chain links TRBV7-9 with TRBJ1-4; weak D call: TRBD1 (6 bases). CDR1 is SEHNR and CDR2 is FQNEAQ in the germline V gene (reference sequence). CDR3 length equals 16 residues. V gave up 6 bases and J gave up 4 bases, with 18 bases separating them. In DNA, the CDR3 is TGTGCCAGCAGTTACGTCAGGGGAGCGCTTAATGAAAAACTGTTTTTT. It encodes CASSYVRGALNEKLFF.